This T cell receptor beta chain was recorded in a study of T cell responses to AZD1222 COVID-19 vaccine. Study in general: Second-dose intervals of approximately 4 or approximately 12 weeks were pooled.

V was cut by 0 bases and J by 8 bases, with 2 bases left in between. The CDR3 runs to 11 residues. Repertoires were generated with immunoSEQ multiplex PCR, while TCRdb's copy carries only in-frame clones and drops some. The sample has tens of thousands of clones; 90% are singletons. This sample comprised peripheral blood, obtained on day 0 of AZD1222 vaccination. The genes are TRBV12-3 or TRBV12-4 and TRBJ2-1; D gene uncertain. The receptor was isolated from an adult in good health. The CDR3 here is CASSLADEQFF. The CDR3 DNA is TGTGCCAGCAGTTTAGCAGATGAGCAGTTCTTC.